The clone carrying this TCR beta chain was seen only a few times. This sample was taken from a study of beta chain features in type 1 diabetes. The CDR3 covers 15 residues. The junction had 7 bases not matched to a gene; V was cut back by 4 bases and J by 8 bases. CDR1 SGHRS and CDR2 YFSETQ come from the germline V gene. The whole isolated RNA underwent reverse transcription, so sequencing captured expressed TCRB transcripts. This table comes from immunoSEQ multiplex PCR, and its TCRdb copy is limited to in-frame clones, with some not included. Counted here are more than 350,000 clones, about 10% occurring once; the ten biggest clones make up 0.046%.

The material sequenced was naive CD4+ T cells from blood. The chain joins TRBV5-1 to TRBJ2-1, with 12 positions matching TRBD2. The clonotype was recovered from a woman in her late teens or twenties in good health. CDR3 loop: CASSPTSGRSDEQFF. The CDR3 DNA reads TGCGCCAGCAGCCCGACTAGCGGGAGATCGGATGAGCAGTTCTTC.